Following are 19 T cell receptor beta chains from one sample sequenced in a study of identical twins. A single record per CDR3 protein comes from TCRdb applying MiXCR to the 5' RACE reads. The table records roughly 490,000 distinct CDR3 sequences, roughly an eighth of them present only once. Separately, the same data were catalogued under a study of yellow fever vaccine responses in identical twins.

Sequencing was performed on CD4+ T cells sorted from blood. Receptor source: a woman in her late teens or twenties in good health.

This clonotype was found a few times. This chain joins TRBV10-3 and TRBJ1-6; 9 bases are shared with TRBD1. Germline CDR1 is ENHRY and CDR2 is SYGVKD. V lost 0 bases and J lost 7; bases outside the gene matches: 4. The CDR3 loop spans 16 amino acids. This CDR3 reads CAISESRTGENSPLHF. The DNA for the CDR3 is TGTGCCATCAGTGAGTCCCGGACAGGGGAAAATTCACCCCTCCACTTT.

This clonotype was picked up a small number of times. V gene TRBV28 combines with J gene TRBJ2-5, with unresolved D. From germline, CDR1 is MDHEN and CDR2 SYDVKM. The CDR3 spans 14 residues. Trimming cost V 4 bases and J 4 bases, with 13 bases left between them. CDR3 residues: CASSYTRPVETQYF. Here the CDR3 DNA reads TGTGCCAGCAGTTATACACGCCCCGTAGAGACCCAGTACTTC.

This clonotype occurred a few times. This CDR3 is CSAPRRGFSLDEQYF. CDR3 DNA sequence: TGCAGTGCGCCAAGACGGGGGTTTAGTTTGGACGAGCAGTACTTC. The rearrangement joins TRBV20-1 to TRBJ2-7, with D possibly being TRBD2 (6 bases). Trimming stripped 6 bases from V and 5 bases from J, with 23 bases between. This CDR3 has 15 residues. Germline lookup yields CDR1 DFQATT and CDR2 SNEGSKA (reference sequence).

This clonotype was detected only a few times. The chain employs TRBV20-1 and TRBJ1-5, with 7 bases fitting TRBD1. With V trimmed by 6 bases and J by 6 bases, 8 bases remained unmatched. This CDR3 is 13 amino acids long. Germline CDR1 is DFQATT and CDR2 is SNEGSKA (reference sequence). DNA for the CDR3: TGCAGTGCGGAGACAGGGTCTTCTCAGCCCCAGCATTTT. Protein product: CSAETGSSQPQHF.

The V call is TRBV7-2, the J call TRBJ2-3; D possibly matches TRBD1 or TRBD2 (6 bases each). V shed 3 bases and J shed 6 bases, with 13 bases lying between them. The CDR3 length is 14 residues. CDR1 and CDR2 from the germline V gene are SGHTA and FQGNSA. The CDR3 bases are TGTGCCAGCAGCTTGGGGGGCCCTTCTGATACGCAGTATTTT. It yields the protein CASSLGGPSDTQYF.

In DNA, the CDR3 is TGCGCCAGCAGCCAGGATCCCGAGGGAGGAGGGGAGACCCAGTACTTC. Residues: CASSQDPEGGGETQYF. The chain couples TRBV5-1 to TRBJ2-5; weak D call: TRBD2 (6 bases). The CDR3 has 16 amino acids. Trimming left V 4 bases short and J 5 bases short, with 21 bases between. Per the germline V gene, CDR1 is SGHRS and CDR2 is YFSETQ.

This clonotype has more than one count but fewer than ten. The V call is TRBV4-3, the J call TRBJ1-2; D not certain. There are 14 residues in the CDR3. V was pared by 1 base and J by 2 bases, with 8 bases between. Germline lookup yields CDR1 LGHNA and CDR2 YSLEER. The CDR3 reads CASSQVRSNYGYTF. The DNA of the CDR3 is TGCGCCAGCAGCCAAGTTCGATCCAACTATGGCTACACCTTC.

Points on this clonotype: Sequence at one end of the junction differs from germline and may be a read error. The chain has TRBV12-3 or TRBV12-4 and TRBJ1-4; 7 positions agree with TRBD1. The CDR3 contains 14 residues. CDR3 protein: CASSRDSSDEKLLF. In DNA, the CDR3 is TGTGCCAGCAGTCGGGACAGCTCGGATGAAAAACTGTTATTT.

The chain links TRBV12-3 or TRBV12-4 to TRBJ2-1; a possible D gene is TRBD2 (7 bases). The V gene lost 3 bases and the J gene lost 6 bases, with 21 bases spanning the gap. The CDR3 runs to 17 residues. The CDR3 DNA reads as TGTGCCAGCAGTTTGTGGGGGGGGCCAGAGGAGGGCAATGAGCAGTTCTTC. Its translation: CASSLWGGPEEGNEQFF.

Only a few counts were recorded for this clonotype. This chain links TRBV6-1 with TRBJ2-7, with D perhaps TRBD1 (6 bases). The germline V gene encodes CDR1 MNHNS and CDR2 SASEGT. V gave up 5 bases and J gave up 3 bases, with 17 bases separating them. The CDR3 contains 15 residues. The DNA for the CDR3 is TGTGCCAGCAGTCAACAGGGTGTGGGCCACTACGAGCAGTACTTC. Its protein is CASSQQGVGHYEQYF.

This clonotype was counted a few times. This sequence joins TRBV7-2 and TRBJ2-3; TRBD2 matches at 14 bases. The CDR3 has 17 residues. CDR1 and CDR2 (germline): SGHTA, FQGNSA. Losses at the gene ends were 2 bases for V and 3 bases for J; bases not matched to a gene: 4. The CDR3 sequence is CASSLSGTSGRTDTQYF. The CDR3 nucleotides are TGTGCCAGCAGCTTATCCGGGACTAGCGGGAGAACAGATACGCAGTATTTT.

This clonotype was found many times. The chain couples TRBV5-1 to TRBJ2-1, with D perhaps matching TRBD2 (5 bases). Trimming shortened V by 3 bases and J by 0 bases, and 13 bases separated the two germline ends. CDR3 size: 16 residues. Germline assignment: CDR1 SGHRS and CDR2 YFSETQ. The CDR3 sequence: CASSYSGRSSYNEQFF. CDR3 DNA: TGCGCCAGCAGCTACAGCGGTCGTAGCTCCTACAATGAGCAGTTCTTC. The whole variable domain, filled in from reference TRBV5-1 and TRBJ2-1, reads KAGVTQTPRYLIKTRGQQVTLSCSPISGHRSVSWYQQTPGQGLQFLFEYFSETQRNKGNFPGRFSGRQFSNSRSEMNVSTLELGDSALYLCASSYSGRSSYNEQFFGPGTRLTVL.

This clonotype was counted ten times or more. This chain joins TRBV24-1 and TRBJ2-1, with TRBD2 identical over 11 bases. Per the germline V gene, CDR1 is KGHDR and CDR2 is SFDVKD. The trim removed 8 bases at V and 4 bases at J, leaving 6 bases unmatched. The CDR3 contains 15 residues. CDR3 protein: CATTATSGDYNEQFF. Written as DNA, the CDR3 is TGTGCCACCACTGCGACTAGCGGGGATTACAATGAGCAGTTCTTC.

The V and J genes are TRBV29-1 and TRBJ2-1, with a tentative D call TRBD2 (8 bases). With 2 bases removed from V and 9 bases from J, the gap between germline ends came to 20 bases. This CDR3 is built from 15 residues. Germline V gene lookup returns CDR1 SQVTM and CDR2 ANQGSEA. The CDR3 region is CSVEPPGGPGGEQFF. As DNA, the CDR3 is TGCAGCGTTGAACCCCCGGGGGGGCCAGGGGGTGAGCAGTTCTTC.

This clonotype appeared a few times. The V call is TRBV7-6, the J call TRBJ2-3, with TRBD2 identical over 9 bases. Germline trimming cut 1 base from V and 2 bases from J; bases unmatched to any gene: 7. Looked up from germline, CDR1 is SGHVS and CDR2 is FNYEAQ. This CDR3 spans 17 amino acids. CDR3 amino acids: CASSLGIAGATTDTQYF. CDR3 nucleotides: TGTGCCAGCAGCTTAGGGATAGCGGGGGCCACCACAGATACGCAGTATTTT.

This clonotype was counted at least ten times. The rearrangement links TRBV11-2 to TRBJ2-7, with 9 positions matching TRBD1. CDR3 size: 14 residues. The ends lost 8 bases at V and 2 bases at J; junction bases unmatched: 7. Germline CDR1 reads SGHAT; CDR2 reads FQNNGV. The CDR3 DNA reads TGTGCCAGCGCACCGGGACAGGGTACCTACGAGCAGTACTTC. This translates into CASAPGQGTYEQYF.

Written as DNA, the CDR3 is TGTGCCAGCACCCCAGCGGGATCCTACAATGAGCAGTTCTTC. Translated, it gives CASTPAGSYNEQFF. The V and J genes are TRBV6-2 or TRBV6-3 and TRBJ2-1, with TRBD2 matching 7 bases. CDR3 size: 14 residues. The ends lost 7 bases at V and 1 base at J; junction bases unmatched: 4. The germline gives CDR1 MNHEY, CDR2 SVGEGT.

This clonotype came up many times. The chain is built from TRBV12-3 or TRBV12-4 and TRBJ2-3; 7 nucleotides align to TRBD1. The CDR3 covers 13 residues. J gave up 3 bases and V 8 bases, and 5 bases lay outside the gene matches. The CDR3 nucleotides are TGTGCCAGCCGACAGGGCCCAACAGATACGCAGTATTTT. This sequence encodes CASRQGPTDTQYF.

This clonotype was detected only a few times. This chain uses TRBV28 with TRBJ2-1, with 7 positions matching TRBD1. V shed 6 bases, J shed 9 bases, and the junction held 5 bases outside the gene matches. The CDR3 runs to 12 residues. In germline, CDR1 is MDHEN, CDR2 SYDVKM. CDR3: CASRQTGTEQFF. The CDR3 bases are TGTGCCAGCAGGCAGACAGGGACTGAGCAGTTCTTC.